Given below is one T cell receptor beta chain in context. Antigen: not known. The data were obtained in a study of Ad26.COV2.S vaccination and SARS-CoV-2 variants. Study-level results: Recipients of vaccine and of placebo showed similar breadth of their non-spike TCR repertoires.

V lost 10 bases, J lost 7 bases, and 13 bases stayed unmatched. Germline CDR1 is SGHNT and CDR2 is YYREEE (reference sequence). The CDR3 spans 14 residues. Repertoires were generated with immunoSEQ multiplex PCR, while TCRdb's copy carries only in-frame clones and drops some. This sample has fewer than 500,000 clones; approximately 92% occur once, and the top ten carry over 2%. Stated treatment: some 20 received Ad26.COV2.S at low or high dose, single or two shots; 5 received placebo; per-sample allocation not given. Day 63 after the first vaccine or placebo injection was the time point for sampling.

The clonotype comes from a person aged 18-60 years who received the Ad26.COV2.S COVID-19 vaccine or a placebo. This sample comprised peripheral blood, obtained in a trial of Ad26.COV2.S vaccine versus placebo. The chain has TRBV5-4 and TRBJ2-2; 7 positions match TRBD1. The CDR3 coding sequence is TGTGCCGGCGGAGAGGGGGCATACGACGGGGAGCTGTTTTTT. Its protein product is CAGGEGAYDGELFF.